This T cell receptor beta chain was sequenced for a study of shared clonotypes between healthy human individuals. This clone showed up just once. Clones were read by immunoSEQ multiplex PCR, and TCRdb kept only the in-frame ones, dropping some. The sample holds 1,500,000 or so clones, approximately 98.5% seen once. Only Caucasian adults living in Nashville, Tennessee made up the donor group. Germline loops: CDR1 SGHRS, CDR2 YFSETQ. This CDR3 region has 16 residues. V gave up 0 bases and J gave up 1 base, with 12 bases separating them. This clonotype was obtained from a man aged 25-45 years in good health. The chain recombines TRBV5-1 with TRBJ2-3, with D perhaps matching TRBD2 (5 bases). Sequenced input: naive CD4+ T cells sorted from blood. Sample subset: CD45RA+ positively selected. This chain's CDR3 is CASSLDLSRGTDTQYF. CDR3 coding DNA: TGCGCCAGCAGCTTGGATTTGTCGCGGGGCACAGATACGCAGTATTTT.